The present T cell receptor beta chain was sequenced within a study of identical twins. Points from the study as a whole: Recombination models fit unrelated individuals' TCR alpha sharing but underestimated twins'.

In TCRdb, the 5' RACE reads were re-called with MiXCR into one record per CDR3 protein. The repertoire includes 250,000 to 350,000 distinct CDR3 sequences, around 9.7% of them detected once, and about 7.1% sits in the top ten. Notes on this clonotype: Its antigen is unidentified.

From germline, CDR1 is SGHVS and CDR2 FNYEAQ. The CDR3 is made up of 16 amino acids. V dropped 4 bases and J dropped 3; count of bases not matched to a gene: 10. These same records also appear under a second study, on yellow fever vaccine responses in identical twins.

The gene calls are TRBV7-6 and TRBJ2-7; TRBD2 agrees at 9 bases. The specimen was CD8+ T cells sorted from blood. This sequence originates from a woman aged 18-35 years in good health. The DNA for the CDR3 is TGTGCCAGCAGCTCAAATCGCGCGGGAGGGAGCTACGAGCAGTACTTC. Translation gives CASSSNRAGGSYEQYF.